This T cell receptor (beta chain) comes out of a study of molecular identifiers for immune sequencing clone quantification. As previously described, bulk TCR libraries were made using listed TCR primers. MiXCR, applied by TCRdb to the PCR reads, yields one record per CDR3 protein. The table shows more than 550,000 distinct CDR3 sequences, with roughly 25% occurring only once. CDR3 length: 13 amino acids. Germline CDR1 SQVTM, CDR2 ANQGSEA. V shed 7 bases, J shed 2 bases, and the junction held 6 bases outside the gene matches. In this sample, this clonotype turned up a few times. Its antigen remains unidentified. Broader study findings: Jurkat TCR RNA from one cell was spiked into 1 million or so naive cells, and it was reportedly detectable there. Identical TCR molecules that share a barcode could lead to an underestimation of highly expanded clone sizes.

The sequenced sample consisted of naive CD8+ T cells from blood, with Jurkat cell RNA spiked in. Stated subset: FACS-sorted CD8+CD4-CCR7+CD45RA+ naive T cells. The sequence was obtained from a human donor in good health. Some libraries in this study had Jurkat cell RNA spiked in. The rearrangement joins TRBV29-1 to TRBJ2-7; 9 positions match TRBD1. CDR3 protein: CSAEGTGTYEQYF. The CDR3 DNA reads TGCAGCGCCGAAGGGACAGGGACCTACGAGCAGTACTTC.